The count of the clone carrying this TCR beta chain is one. The treatment here: 19 received Ad26.COV2.S at low or high dose, single or two shots; a few received placebo; per-sample allocation not given. Day 63 following the first vaccine or placebo injection was when the samples were taken. These data belong to a study of Ad26.COV2.S vaccination and SARS-CoV-2 variants. This CDR3 region has 14 residues. V was pared by 4 bases and J by 5 bases, with 7 bases of the junction left unmatched. Looked up from germline, CDR1 is SGHRS and CDR2 is YFSETQ. The data were produced by immunoSEQ multiplex PCR, yet TCRdb's version contains in-frame clones alone and is incomplete. The sample yields 300,000 to 400,000 clones, around 86% seen once.

Sequencing was performed on peripheral blood, taken in a trial of Ad26.COV2.S vaccine versus placebo. V usage is TRBV5-1 and J usage is TRBJ2-7; 9 nucleotides align to TRBD1. This clonotype was sampled from a person aged 18-60 years who received the Ad26.COV2.S COVID-19 vaccine or a placebo. In nucleotides, the CDR3 is TGCGCCAGCAGCCCCGGGACAGGGCACCACGAGCAGTACTTC. It codes for CASSPGTGHHEQYF.